The 3 T cell receptor beta chains presented below share a single source sample, sequenced in a study of CD8 T cells in Susac syndrome. Random hexamers were used to reverse transcribe an amount of 0.5 to 1 ug RNA. TCRdb fed the immunoSEQ multiplex PCR reads into MiXCR, producing one record per CDR3 protein. The data hold 65,000 to 100,000 distinct CDR3 sequences, with approximately 96% observed a single time. Material for sequencing was CD8+ T cells from PBMCs. The receptors derive from a human donor with Susac syndrome.

The V and J genes are TRBV5-6 and TRBJ1-4; TRBD1 might be the D (6 bases). The CDR3 loop spans 19 amino acids. Germline V gene lookup returns CDR1 SGHDT and CDR2 YYEEEE. V was cut by 4 bases and J by 4 bases, with 26 bases left in between. The CDR3, as DNA: TGTGCCAGCAGCACAGACACCCACGAGTGGGGGGCAAGTAATGAAAAACTGTTTTTT. Translation: CASSTDTHEWGASNEKLFF.

In this sample, this clonotype turned up once. V gene TRBV27 combines with J gene TRBJ2-2; D remains unclear. The CDR3 is 14 amino acids. Trimming stripped 5 bases from V and 6 bases from J, with 13 bases between. The germline CDR1 and CDR2 sequences are MNHEY and SMNVEV (reference sequence). The CDR3 sequence: CASSRIGPPGELFF. CDR3 in DNA: TGTGCCAGCAGTCGAATAGGACCACCCGGGGAGCTGTTTTTT.

In this sample, this clonotype turned up a few times. V is TRBV2 and J is TRBJ2-1, with D hard to call. Per the germline V gene, CDR1 is SNHLY and CDR2 is FYNNEI. The CDR3 is 12 amino acids. V lost 4 bases and J 3 bases, leaving 4 bases between the germline ends. The CDR3 nucleotides are TGTGCCAGCAGTGGGGGCTACAATGAGCAGTTCTTC. Translated: CASSGGYNEQFF.